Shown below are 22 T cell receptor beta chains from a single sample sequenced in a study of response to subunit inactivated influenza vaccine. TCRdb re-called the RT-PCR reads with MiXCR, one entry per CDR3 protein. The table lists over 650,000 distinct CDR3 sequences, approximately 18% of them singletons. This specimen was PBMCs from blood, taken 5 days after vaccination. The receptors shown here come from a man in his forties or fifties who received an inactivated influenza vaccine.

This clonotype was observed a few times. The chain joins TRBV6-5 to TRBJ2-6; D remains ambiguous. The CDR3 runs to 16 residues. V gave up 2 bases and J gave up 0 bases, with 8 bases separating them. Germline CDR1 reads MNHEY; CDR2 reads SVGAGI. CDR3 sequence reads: CASSYLDISGANVLTF. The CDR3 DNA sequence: TGTGCCAGCAGTTACCTTGACATCTCTGGGGCCAACGTCCTGACTTTC.

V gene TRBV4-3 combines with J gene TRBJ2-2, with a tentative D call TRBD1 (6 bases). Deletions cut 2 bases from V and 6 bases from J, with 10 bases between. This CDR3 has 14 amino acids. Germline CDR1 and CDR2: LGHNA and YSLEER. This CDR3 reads CASSQQTGPGELFF. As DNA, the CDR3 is TGCGCCAGCAGCCAACAAACAGGGCCCGGGGAGCTGTTTTTT.

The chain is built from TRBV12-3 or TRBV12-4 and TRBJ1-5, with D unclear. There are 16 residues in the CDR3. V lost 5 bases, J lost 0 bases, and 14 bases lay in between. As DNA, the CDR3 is TGTGCCAGCAGTACGCGCCGAAGCGATAGCAATCAGCCCCAGCATTTT. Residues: CASSTRRSDSNQPQHF.

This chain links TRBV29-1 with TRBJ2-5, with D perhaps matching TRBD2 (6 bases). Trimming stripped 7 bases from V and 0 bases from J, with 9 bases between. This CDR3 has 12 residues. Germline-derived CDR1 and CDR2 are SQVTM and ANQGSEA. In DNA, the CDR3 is TGCAGCGCCGGGAGATACCAAGAGACCCAGTACTTC. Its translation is CSAGRYQETQYF.

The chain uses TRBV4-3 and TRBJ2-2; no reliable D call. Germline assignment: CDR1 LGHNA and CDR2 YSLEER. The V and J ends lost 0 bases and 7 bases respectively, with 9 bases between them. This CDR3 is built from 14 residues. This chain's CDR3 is CASSQEGYDGELFF. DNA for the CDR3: TGCGCCAGCAGCCAAGAGGGTTATGACGGGGAGCTGTTTTTT.

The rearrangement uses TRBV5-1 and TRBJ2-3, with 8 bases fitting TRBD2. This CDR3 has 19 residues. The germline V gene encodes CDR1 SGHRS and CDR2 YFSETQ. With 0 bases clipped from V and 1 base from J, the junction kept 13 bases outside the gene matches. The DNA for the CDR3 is TGCGCCAGCAGCTTGGGGCCTGGGACCGGGACTAGGCGCACAGATACGCAGTATTTT. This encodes CASSLGPGTGTRRTDTQYF.

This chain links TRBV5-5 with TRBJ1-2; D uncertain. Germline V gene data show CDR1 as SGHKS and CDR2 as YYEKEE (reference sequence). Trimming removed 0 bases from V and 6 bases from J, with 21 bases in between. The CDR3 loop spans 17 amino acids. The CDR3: CASSLAVNSLGEDGYTF. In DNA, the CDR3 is TGTGCCAGCAGCTTGGCGGTCAATTCCTTGGGTGAAGATGGCTACACCTTC. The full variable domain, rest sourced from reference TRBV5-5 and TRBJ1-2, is DAGVTQSPTHLIKTRGQQVTLRCSPISGHKSVSWYQQVLGQGPQFIFQYYEKEERGRGNFPDRFSARQFPNYSSELNVNALLLGDSALYLCASSLAVNSLGEDGYTFGSGTRLTVV.

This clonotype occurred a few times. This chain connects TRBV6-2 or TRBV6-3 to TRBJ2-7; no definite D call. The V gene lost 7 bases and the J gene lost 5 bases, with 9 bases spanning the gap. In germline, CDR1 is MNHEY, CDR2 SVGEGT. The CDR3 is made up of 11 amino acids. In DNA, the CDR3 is TGTGCCAGCACCGCACTACACGAGCAGTACTTC. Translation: CASTALHEQYF.

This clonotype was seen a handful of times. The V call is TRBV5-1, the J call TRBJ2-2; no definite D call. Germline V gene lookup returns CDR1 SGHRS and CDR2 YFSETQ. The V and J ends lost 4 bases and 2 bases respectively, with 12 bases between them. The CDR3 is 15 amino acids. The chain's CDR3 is CASSPRIGNTGELFF. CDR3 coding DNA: TGCGCCAGCAGCCCACGGATCGGCAACACCGGGGAGCTGTTTTTT.

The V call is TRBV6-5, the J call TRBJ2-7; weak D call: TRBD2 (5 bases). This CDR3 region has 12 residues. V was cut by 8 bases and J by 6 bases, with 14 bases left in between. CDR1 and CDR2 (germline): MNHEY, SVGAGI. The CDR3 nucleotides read TGTGCCAGCCATTTTATTGGAGGCGAGCAGTACTTC. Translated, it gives CASHFIGGEQYF.

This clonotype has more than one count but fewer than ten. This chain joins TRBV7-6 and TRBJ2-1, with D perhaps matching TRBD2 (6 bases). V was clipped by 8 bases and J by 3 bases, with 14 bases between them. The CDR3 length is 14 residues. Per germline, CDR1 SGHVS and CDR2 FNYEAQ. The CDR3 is CASSRWGDYNEQFF. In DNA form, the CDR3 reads TGTGCCAGCTCCAGGTGGGGGGACTACAATGAGCAGTTCTTC.

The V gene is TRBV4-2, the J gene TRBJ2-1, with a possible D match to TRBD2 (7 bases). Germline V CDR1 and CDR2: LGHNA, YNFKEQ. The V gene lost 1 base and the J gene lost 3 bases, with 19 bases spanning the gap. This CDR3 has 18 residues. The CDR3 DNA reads TGTGCCAGCAGCCAAGGGACTGAGGGGGGGCCTTTCTACAATGAGCAGTTCTTC. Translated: CASSQGTEGGPFYNEQFF.

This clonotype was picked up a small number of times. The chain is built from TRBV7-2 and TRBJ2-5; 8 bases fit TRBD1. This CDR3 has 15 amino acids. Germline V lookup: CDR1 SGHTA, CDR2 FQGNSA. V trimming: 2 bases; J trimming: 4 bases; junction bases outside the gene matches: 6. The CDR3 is CASSLSPTGAETQYF. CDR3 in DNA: TGTGCCAGCAGCTTAAGCCCGACAGGGGCAGAGACCCAGTACTTC.

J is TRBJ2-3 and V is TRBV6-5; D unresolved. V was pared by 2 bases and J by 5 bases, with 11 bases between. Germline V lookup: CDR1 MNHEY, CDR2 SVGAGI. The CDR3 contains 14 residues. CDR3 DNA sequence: TGTGCCAGCAGTTACAGGGAAGTGGGAGATACGCAGTATTTT. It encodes CASSYREVGDTQYF.

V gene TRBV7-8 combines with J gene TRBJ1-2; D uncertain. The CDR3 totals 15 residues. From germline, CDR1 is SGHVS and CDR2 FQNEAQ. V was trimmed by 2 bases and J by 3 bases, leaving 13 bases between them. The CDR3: CASSLSHRADYGYTF. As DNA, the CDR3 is TGTGCCAGCAGCTTATCTCATCGGGCGGACTATGGCTACACCTTC.

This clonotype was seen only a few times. Here the CDR3 reads CASSLPRRSSYEQYF. The CDR3 region has the DNA TGTGCCAGCAGCTTACCGCGGAGGAGCTCCTACGAGCAGTACTTC. The chain has TRBV11-2 and TRBJ2-7; the D gene is possibly TRBD2 (5 bases). Germline CDR1 and CDR2: SGHAT and FQNNGV. Trimming removed 2 bases from V and 0 bases from J, with 11 bases in between. This CDR3 has 15 amino acids.

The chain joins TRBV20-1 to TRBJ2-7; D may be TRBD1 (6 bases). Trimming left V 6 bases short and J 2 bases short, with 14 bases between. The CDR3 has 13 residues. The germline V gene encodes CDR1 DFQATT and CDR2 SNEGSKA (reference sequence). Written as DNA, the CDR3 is TGCAGTGCCGAACGGGCAGGGGCCTACGAGCAGTACTTC. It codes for CSAERAGAYEQYF.

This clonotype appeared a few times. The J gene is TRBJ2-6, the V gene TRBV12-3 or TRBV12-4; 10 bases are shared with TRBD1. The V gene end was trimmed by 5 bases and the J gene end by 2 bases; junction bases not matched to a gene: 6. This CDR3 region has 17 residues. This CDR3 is CASSPGQGNPGANVLTF. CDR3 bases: TGTGCCAGCAGTCCGGGACAGGGGAATCCTGGGGCCAACGTCCTGACTTTC.

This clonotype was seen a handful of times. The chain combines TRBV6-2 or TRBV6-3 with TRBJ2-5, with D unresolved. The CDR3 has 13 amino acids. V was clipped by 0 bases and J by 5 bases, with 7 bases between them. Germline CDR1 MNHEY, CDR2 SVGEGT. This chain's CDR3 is CASSYSLGETQYF. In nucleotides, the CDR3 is TGTGCCAGCAGTTACTCCCTCGGGGAGACCCAGTACTTC.

The CDR3 protein is CASSLQPVQNEQYF. In DNA form, the CDR3 reads TGTGCCAGCAGCTTACAACCGGTCCAGAACGAGCAGTACTTC. The V and J genes are TRBV7-6 and TRBJ2-7; D ambiguous. Trimming removed 2 bases at V and 5 bases at J, with 13 bases between. Germline loops: CDR1 SGHVS, CDR2 FNYEAQ. The CDR3 sequence is 14 residues long.

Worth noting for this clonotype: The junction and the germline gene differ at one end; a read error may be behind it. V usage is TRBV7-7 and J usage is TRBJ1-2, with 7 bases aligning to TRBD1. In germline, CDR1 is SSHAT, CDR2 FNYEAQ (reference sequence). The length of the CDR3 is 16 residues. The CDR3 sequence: CASSFKTYRGHYGYTF. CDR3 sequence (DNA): TGTGCTAGCAGCTTCAAAACCTACAGGGGACACTATGGCTACACCTTC.

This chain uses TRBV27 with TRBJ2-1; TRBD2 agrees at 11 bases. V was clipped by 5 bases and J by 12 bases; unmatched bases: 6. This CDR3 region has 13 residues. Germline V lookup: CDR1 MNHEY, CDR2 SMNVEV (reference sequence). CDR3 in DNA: TGTGCCAGCAGTCCTAGCGGGAGGCGTGGGCAGTTCTTC. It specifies CASSPSGRRGQFF.